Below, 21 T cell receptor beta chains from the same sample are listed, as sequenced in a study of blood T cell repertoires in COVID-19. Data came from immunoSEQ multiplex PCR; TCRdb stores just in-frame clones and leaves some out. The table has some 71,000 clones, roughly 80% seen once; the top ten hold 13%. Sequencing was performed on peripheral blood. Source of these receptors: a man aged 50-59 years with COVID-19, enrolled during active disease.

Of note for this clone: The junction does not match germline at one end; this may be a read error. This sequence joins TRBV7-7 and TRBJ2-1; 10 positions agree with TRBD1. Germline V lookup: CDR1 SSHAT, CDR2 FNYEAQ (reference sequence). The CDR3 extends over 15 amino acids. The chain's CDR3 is CASSFGQGAYNEQFF. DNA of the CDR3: TGTGCTAGCAGCTTTGGACAGGGGGCCTACAATGAGCAGTTCTTC.

CDR3 residues: CASSLGGEKLFF. The CDR3 DNA reads as TGTGCCAGCAGCTTAGGGGGCGAAAAACTGTTTTTT. The V call is TRBV13, the J call TRBJ1-4; D is ambiguous. Germline V CDR1 and CDR2: PRHDT, FYEKMQ (reference sequence). The V end lost 0 bases, the J end lost 8 bases, and 4 bases lay between the germline ends. The CDR3 is 12 amino acids.

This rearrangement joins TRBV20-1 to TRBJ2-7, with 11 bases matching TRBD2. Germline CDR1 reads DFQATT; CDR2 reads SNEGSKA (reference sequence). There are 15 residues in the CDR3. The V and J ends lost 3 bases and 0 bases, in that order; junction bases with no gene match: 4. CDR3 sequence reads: CSASSSGGNSYEQYF. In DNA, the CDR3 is TGCAGTGCTAGTTCTAGCGGGGGGAACTCCTACGAGCAGTACTTC.

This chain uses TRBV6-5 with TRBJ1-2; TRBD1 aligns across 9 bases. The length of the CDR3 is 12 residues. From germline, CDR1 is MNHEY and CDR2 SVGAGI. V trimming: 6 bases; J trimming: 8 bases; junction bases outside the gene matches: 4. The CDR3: CASSRQGDGYTF. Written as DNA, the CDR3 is TGTGCCAGCAGCCGACAGGGGGACGGCTACACCTTC.

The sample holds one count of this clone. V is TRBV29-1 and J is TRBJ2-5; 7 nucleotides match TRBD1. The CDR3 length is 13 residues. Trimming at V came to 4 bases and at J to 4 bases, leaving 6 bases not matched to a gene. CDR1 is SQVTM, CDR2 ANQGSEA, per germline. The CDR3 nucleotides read TGCAGCGTTGTGTCGCCAGGGGGAGAGACCCAGTACTTC. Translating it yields CSVVSPGGETQYF.

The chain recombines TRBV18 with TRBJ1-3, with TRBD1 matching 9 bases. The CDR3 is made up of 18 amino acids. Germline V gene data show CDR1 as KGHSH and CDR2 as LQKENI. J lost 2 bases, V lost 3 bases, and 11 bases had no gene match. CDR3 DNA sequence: TGTGCCAGCTCACCCACAGAACGGACAGGGGCTACTGGAAACACCATATATTTT. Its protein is CASSPTERTGATGNTIYF.

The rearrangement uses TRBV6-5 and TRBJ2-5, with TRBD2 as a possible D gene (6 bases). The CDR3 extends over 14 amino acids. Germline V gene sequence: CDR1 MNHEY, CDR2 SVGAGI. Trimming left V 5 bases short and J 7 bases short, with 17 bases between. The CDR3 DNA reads TGTGCCAGCAGTACGGACACAGTCGGGAGGACCCAGTACTTC. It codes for CASSTDTVGRTQYF.

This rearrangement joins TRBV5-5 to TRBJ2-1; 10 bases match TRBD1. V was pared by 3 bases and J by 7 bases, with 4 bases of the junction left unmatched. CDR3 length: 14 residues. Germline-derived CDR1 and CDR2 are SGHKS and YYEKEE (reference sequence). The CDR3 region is CASSSGQGWNEQFF. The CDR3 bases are TGTGCCAGCAGCTCGGGACAGGGGTGGAATGAGCAGTTCTTC.

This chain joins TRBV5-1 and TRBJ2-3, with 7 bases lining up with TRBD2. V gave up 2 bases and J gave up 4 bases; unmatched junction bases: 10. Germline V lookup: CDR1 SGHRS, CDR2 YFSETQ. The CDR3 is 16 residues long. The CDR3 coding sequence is TGCGCCAGCAGCTTCGATCCAGCGGGGCGCTCAGATACGCAGTATTTT. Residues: CASSFDPAGRSDTQYF.

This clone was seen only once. This chain's CDR3 is CASSVGAGGATEAFF. The DNA for the CDR3 is TGTGCCAGCAGCGTAGGCGCCGGGGGGGCCACTGAAGCTTTCTTT. The chain employs TRBV7-9 and TRBJ1-1, with a tentative D call TRBD1 (6 bases). Trimming removed 5 bases at V and 4 bases at J, with 17 bases between. CDR3 size: 15 residues. In germline, CDR1 is SEHNR, CDR2 FQNEAQ (reference sequence).

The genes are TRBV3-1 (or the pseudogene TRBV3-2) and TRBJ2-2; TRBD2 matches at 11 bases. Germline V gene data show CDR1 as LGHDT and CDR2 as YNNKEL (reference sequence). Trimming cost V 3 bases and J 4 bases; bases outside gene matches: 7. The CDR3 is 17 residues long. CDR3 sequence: CASSHFSGGASTGELFF. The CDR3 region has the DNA TGTGCCAGCAGCCACTTTAGCGGGGGGGCAAGCACCGGGGAGCTGTTTTTT.

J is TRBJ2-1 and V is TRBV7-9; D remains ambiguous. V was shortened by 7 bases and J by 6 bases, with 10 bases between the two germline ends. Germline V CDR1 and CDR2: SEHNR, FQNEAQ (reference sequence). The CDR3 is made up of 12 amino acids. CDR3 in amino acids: CASMLKSNEQFF. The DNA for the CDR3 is TGTGCCAGCATGTTGAAGAGCAATGAGCAGTTCTTC.

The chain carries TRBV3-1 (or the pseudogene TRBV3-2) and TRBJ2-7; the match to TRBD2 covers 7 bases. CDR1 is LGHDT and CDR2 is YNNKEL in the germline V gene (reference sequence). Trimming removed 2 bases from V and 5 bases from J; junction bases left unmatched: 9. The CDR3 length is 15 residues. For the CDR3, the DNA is TGTGCCAGCAGCCAATTAGTGACTAGCCCACACGAGCAGTACTTC. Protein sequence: CASSQLVTSPHEQYF.

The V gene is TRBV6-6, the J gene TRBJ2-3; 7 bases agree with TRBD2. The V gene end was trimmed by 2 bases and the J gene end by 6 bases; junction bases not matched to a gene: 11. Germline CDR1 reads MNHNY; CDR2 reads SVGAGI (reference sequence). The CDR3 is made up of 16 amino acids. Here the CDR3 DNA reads TGTGCCAGCAGTTACCTAAGACTAGCAGACGGGGATACGCAGTATTTT. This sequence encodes CASSYLRLADGDTQYF.

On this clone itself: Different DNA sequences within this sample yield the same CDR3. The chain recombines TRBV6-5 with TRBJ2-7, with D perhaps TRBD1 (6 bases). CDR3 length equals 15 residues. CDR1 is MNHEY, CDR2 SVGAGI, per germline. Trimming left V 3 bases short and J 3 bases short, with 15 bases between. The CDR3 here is CASSYYAGANYEQYF. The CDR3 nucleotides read TGTGCCAGCAGTTATTATGCAGGGGCCAACTACGAGCAGTACTTC.

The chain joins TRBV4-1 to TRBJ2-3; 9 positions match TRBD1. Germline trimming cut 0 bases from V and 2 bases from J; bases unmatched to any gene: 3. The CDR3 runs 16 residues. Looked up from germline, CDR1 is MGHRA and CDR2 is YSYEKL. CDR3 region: CASSQETGGITDTQYF. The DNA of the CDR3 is TGCGCCAGCAGCCAAGAAACAGGGGGCATCACAGATACGCAGTATTTT.

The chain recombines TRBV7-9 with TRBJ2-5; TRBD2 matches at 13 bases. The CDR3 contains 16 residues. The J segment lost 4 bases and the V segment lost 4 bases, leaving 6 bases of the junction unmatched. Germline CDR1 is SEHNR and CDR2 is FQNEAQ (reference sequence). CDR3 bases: TGTGCCAGCAGCTCACGAGGACTAGCGGGGGTAGAGACCCAGTACTTC. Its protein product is CASSSRGLAGVETQYF.

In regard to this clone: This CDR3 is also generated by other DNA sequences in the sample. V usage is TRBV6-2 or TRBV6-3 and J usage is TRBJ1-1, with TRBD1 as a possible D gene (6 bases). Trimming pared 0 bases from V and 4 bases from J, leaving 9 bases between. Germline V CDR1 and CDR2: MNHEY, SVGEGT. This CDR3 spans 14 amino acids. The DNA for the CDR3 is TGTGCCAGCAGTTACTCACAGGGAAGCACTGAAGCTTTCTTT. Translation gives CASSYSQGSTEAFF.

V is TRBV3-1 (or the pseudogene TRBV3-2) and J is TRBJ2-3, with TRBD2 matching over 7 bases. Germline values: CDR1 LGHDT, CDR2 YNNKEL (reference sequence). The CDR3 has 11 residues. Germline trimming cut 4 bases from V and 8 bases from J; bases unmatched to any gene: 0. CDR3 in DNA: TGTGCCAGCAGCCGGGGGGGTACGCAGTATTTT. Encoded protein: CASSRGGTQYF.

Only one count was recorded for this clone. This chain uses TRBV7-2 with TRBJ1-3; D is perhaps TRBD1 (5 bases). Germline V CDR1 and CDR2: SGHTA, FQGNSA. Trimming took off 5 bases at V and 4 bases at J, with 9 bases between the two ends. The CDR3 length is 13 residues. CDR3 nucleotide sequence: TGTGCCAGCAGCCTACAGGACGGAAACACCATATATTTT. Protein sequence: CASSLQDGNTIYF.

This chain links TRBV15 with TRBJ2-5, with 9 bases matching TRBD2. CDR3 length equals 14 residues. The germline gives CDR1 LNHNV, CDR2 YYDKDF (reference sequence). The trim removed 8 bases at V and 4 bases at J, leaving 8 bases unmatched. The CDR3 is CATFKRGALETQYF. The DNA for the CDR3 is TGTGCCACCTTCAAGCGGGGGGCGTTAGAGACCCAGTACTTC.